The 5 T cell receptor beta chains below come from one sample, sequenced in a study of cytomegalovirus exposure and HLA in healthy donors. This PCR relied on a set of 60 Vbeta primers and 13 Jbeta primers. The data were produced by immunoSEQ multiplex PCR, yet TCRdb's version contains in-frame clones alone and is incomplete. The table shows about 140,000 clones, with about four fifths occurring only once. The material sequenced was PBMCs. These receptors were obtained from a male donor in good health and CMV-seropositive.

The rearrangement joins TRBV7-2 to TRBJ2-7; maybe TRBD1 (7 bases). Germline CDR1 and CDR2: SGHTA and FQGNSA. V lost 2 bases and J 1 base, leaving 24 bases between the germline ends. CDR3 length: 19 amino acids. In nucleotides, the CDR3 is TGTGCCAGCAGCTTAAGGGGGCGGGAACCTCTCCAAGGGTCCTACGAGCAGTACTTC. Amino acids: CASSLRGREPLQGSYEQYF.

CDR3 region: CASSFSGNSYEQYF. CDR3 bases: TGTGCCAGCAGTTTCAGCGGGAACTCCTACGAGCAGTACTTC. J is TRBJ2-7 and V is TRBV27; TRBD2 agrees at 7 bases. Germline V gene sequence: CDR1 MNHEY, CDR2 SMNVEV (reference sequence). V lost 3 bases to trimming and J lost 0 bases; unmatched junction nucleotides: 2. The CDR3 has 14 amino acids.

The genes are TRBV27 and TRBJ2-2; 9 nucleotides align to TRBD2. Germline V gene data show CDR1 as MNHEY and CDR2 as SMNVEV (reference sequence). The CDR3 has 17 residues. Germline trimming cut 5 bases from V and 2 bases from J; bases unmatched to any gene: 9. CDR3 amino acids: CASSRPGLAPNTGELFF. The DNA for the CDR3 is TGTGCCAGCAGTAGACCGGGACTAGCCCCCAACACCGGGGAGCTGTTTTTT.

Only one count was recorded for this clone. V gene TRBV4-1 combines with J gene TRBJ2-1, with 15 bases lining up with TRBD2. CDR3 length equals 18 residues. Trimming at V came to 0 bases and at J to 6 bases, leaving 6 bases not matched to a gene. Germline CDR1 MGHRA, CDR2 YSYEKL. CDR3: CASSQEGTSGRNFNEQFF. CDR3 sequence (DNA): TGCGCCAGCAGCCAAGAGGGGACTAGCGGGAGGAATTTCAATGAGCAGTTCTTC.

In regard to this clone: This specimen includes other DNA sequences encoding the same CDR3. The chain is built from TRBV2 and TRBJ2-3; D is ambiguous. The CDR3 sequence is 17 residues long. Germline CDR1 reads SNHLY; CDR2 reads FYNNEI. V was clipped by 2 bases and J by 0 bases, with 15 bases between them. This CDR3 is CASSETAALTSTDTQYF. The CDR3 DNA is TGTGCCAGCAGTGAAACGGCGGCCCTGACTAGCACAGATACGCAGTATTTT.